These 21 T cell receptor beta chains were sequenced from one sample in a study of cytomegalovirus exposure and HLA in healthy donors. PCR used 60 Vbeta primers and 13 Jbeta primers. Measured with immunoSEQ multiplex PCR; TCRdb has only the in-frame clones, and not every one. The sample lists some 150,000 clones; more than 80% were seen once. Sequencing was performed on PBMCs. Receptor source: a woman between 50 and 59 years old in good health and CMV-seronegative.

The CDR3 coding sequence is TGTGCCAGCAGTTTAGGTCCGCGGACTTTTCGGGAGACCCAGTACTTC. It encodes CASSLGPRTFRETQYF. The V call is TRBV27, the J call TRBJ2-5; D is perhaps TRBD2 (5 bases). The CDR3 totals 16 residues. Trimming pared 2 bases from V and 5 bases from J, leaving 18 bases between. Looked up from germline, CDR1 is MNHEY and CDR2 is SMNVEV (reference sequence).

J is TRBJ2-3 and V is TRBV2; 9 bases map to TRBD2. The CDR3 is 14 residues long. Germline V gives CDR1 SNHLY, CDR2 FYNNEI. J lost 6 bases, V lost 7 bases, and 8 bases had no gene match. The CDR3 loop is CASTTSGPPDTQYF. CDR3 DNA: TGTGCCAGCACGACTAGCGGCCCGCCTGATACGCAGTATTTT.

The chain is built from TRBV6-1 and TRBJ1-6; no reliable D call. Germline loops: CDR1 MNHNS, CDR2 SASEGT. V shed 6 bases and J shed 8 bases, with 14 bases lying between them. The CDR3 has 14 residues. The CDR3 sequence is CASSASGVDSPLHF. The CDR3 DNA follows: TGTGCCAGCAGCGCCTCCGGGGTCGATTCACCCCTCCACTTT.

The CDR3 nucleotides read TGTGCCAGCAGCTTGGCCGGACAGTTCTACGAGCAGTACTTC. It translates to CASSLAGQFYEQYF. This chain links TRBV11-2 with TRBJ2-7; a possible D gene is TRBD1 (6 bases). From germline, CDR1 is SGHAT and CDR2 FQNNGV. Trimming removed 3 bases from V and 3 bases from J, with 12 bases in between. This CDR3 region has 14 residues.

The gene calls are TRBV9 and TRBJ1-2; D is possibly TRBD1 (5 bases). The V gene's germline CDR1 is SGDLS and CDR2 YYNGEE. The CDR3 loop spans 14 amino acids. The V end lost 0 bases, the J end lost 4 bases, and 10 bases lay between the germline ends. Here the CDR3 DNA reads TGTGCCAGCAGCGTAGATCCCAGGGCCTATGGCTACACCTTC. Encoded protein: CASSVDPRAYGYTF.

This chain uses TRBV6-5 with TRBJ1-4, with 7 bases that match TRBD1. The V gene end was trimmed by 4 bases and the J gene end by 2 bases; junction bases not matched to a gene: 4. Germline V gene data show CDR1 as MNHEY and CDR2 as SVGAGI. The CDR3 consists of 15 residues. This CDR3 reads CASSLDRATNEKLFF. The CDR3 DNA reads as TGTGCCAGCAGTTTAGACAGGGCCACTAATGAAAAACTGTTTTTT.

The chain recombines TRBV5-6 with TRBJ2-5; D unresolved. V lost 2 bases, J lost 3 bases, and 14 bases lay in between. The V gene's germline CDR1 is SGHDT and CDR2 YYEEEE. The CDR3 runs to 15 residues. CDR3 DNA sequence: TGTGCCAGCAGCTTATTGGCCAGAAACAAAGAGACCCAGTACTTC. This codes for CASSLLARNKETQYF.

The CDR3 loop reads CASRNPGTATNEKLFF. CDR3 DNA: TGTGCCAGTAGGAACCCGGGTACTGCAACTAATGAAAAACTGTTTTTT. The chain combines TRBV19 with TRBJ1-4; D gene ambiguous. The V end was cut by 6 bases, the J end by 0 bases, with 14 bases between. The CDR3 contains 16 residues. Per the germline V gene, CDR1 is LNHDA and CDR2 is SQIVND (reference sequence).

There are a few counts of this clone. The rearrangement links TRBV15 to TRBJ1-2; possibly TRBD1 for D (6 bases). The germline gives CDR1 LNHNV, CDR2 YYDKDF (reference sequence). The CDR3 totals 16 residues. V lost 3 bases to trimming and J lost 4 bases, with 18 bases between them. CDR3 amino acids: CATSSPFYRAGYGYTF. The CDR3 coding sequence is TGTGCCACCAGCAGCCCCTTCTACAGGGCCGGCTATGGCTACACCTTC.

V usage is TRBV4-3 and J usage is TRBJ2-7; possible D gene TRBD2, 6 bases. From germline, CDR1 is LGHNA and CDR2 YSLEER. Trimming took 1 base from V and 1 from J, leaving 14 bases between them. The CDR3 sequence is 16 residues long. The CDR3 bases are TGCGCCAGCAGCCAAGCCCCCGTGGGGGGTTCCTACGAGCAGTACTTC. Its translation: CASSQAPVGGSYEQYF.

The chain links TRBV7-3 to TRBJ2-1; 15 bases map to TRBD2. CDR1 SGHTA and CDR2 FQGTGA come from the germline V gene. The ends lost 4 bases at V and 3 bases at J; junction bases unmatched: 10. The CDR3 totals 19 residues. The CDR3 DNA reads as TGTGCCAGCAGCTCACCGGGACTAGCGGGGGGAGGGGACTACAATGAGCAGTTCTTC. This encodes CASSSPGLAGGGDYNEQFF.

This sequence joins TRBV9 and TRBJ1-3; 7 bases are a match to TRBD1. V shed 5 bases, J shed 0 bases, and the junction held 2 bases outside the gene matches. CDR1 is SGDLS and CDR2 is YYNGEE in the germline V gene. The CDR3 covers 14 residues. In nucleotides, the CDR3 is TGTGCCAGCAGTGGGGACAGCTCTGGAAACACCATATATTTT. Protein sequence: CASSGDSSGNTIYF. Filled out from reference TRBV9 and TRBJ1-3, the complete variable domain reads DSGVTQTPKHLITATGQRVTLRCSPRSGDLSVYWYQQSLDQGLQFLIQYYNGEERAKGNILERFSAQQFPDLHSELNLSSLELGDSALYFCASSGDSSGNTIYFGEGSWLTVV.

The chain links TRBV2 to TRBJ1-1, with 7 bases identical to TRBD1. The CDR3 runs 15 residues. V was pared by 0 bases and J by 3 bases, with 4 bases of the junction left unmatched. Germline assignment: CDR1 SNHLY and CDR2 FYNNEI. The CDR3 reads CASSEAGRGDTEAFF. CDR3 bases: TGTGCCAGCAGTGAAGCTGGCAGGGGGGACACTGAAGCTTTCTTT.

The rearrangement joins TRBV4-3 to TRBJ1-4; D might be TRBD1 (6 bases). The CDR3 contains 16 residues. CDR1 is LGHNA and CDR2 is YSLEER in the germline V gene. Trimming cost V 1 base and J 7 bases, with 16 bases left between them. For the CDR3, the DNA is TGCGCCAGCAGCCAAGGCCCCCCAGGGGTAGGTGAAAAACTGTTTTTT. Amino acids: CASSQGPPGVGEKLFF.

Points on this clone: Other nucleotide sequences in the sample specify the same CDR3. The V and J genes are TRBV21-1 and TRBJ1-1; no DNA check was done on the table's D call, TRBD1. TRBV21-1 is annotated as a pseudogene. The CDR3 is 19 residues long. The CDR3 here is CASSKKSITGPLPNTEAFF. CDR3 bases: TGTGCCAGCAGCAAAAAGTCGATCACAGGTCCCCTCCCGAACACTGAAGCTTTTTTT.

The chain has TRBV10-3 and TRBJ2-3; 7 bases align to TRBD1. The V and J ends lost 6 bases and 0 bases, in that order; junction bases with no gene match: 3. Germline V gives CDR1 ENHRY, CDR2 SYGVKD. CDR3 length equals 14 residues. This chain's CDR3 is CAIRPGQSTDTQYF. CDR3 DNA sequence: TGTGCCATCAGACCGGGACAGAGCACAGATACGCAGTATTTT.

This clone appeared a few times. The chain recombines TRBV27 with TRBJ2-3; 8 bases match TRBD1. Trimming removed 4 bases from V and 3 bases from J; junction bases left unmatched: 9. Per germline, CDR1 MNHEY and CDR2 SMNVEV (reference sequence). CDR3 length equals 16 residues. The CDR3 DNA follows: TGTGCCAGCAGTTATCGTGTTCGGACAGGGACAGATACGCAGTATTTT. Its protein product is CASSYRVRTGTDTQYF.

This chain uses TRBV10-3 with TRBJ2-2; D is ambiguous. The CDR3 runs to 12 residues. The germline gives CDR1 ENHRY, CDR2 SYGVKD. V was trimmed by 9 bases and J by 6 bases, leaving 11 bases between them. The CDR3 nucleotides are TGTGCCATTGCCCGGTTGGCCGGGGAGCTGTTTTTT. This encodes CAIARLAGELFF.

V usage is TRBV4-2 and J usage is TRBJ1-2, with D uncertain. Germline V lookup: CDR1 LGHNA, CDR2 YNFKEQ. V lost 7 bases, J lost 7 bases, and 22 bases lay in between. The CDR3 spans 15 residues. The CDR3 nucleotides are TGTGCCAGCAATCCAGGAGGCCCAAGTCGGGCTGGCTACACCTTC. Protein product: CASNPGGPSRAGYTF.

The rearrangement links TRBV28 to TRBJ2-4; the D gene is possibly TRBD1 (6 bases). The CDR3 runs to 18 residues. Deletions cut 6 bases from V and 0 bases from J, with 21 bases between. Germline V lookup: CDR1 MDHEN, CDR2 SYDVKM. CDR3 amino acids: CASRANREKGLAKNIQYF. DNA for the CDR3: TGTGCCAGCAGGGCGAACAGGGAAAAGGGCTTAGCCAAAAACATTCAGTACTTC.

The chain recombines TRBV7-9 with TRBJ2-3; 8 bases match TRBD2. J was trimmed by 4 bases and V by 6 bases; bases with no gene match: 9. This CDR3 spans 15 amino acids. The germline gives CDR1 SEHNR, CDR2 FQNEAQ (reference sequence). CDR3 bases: TGTGCCAGCAGGAACCCGGGACTAGGGGCAGATACGCAGTATTTT. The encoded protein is CASRNPGLGADTQYF.